The entry below gives a single T cell receptor beta chain sequence along with its context. Between the trimmed V and J ends, which lost 5 bases and 14 bases, there was a span of 22 bases. This CDR3 comprises 14 residues. CDR1 is SGHTA, CDR2 FQGNSA, per germline. These data are taken from a study of blood T cell repertoires in COVID-19. In the study overall: Samples came from the United States, Italy and Spain, spanning acute and convalescent COVID-19.

Per the authors' pipeline: Reference gene primer amplification gave nucleated cell count estimates. Generated by immunoSEQ multiplex PCR, the TCRdb table keeps only in-frame clones and is missing some. Clone size and V and J calls were adopted from that table, with D and trimming inferred from the DNA. The sample includes a few hundred thousand clones, roughly 86% of them seen just once. Everyone who took part was roughly 18 to 89 years old, and they came from about two dozen US areas. The study counted Cohort 3 donors as recovered given two negative PCRs, clearance, or symptom resolution. Specimen: PBMCs or T cells enriched from blood (not recorded which). This clonotype was obtained from a woman aged 25 to 39 who had recovered from COVID-19. This chain connects TRBV7-2 to TRBJ2-1, with D tentatively TRBD2 (6 bases). CDR3 residues: CASSIRWDFLVEFF. In nucleotides, the CDR3 is TGTGCCAGCAGCATAAGGTGGGACTTCCTCGTGGAGTTCTTC.